These T cell receptor beta chains were read from a single sample in a study of blood T cell repertoires in COVID-19. The method was immunoSEQ multiplex PCR; TCRdb's version includes in-frame clones alone and lacks a portion of them. Of 110,000 or so clones in the sample, 65% to 85% were seen once. Input material: peripheral blood. The receptors were gathered from a man aged 45-65 years with acute or convalescent COVID-19. The CDR3 runs from the conserved cysteine through the conserved F or W. D genes are given only for firm matches. The size field is filled for only some rows; it gives once, few, many or a size class.

size	D	V	J	CDR3	DNA
-	-	TRBV18	TRBJ1-3	CASSPQGQGNTIYF	TGTGCCAGCTCACCACAGGGGCAAGGAAACACCATATATTTT
-	-	TRBV7-9	TRBJ1-4	CASSFQGQLSNEKLFF	TGTGCCAGCAGCTTTCAAGGACAGCTCTCTAATGAAAAACTGTTTTTT
-	-	TRBV19	TRBJ1-4	CASKQGSTNEKLFF	TGTGCCAGTAAACAAGGGAGCACTAATGAAAAACTGTTTTTT
-	TRBD2	TRBV7-8	TRBJ2-1	CASSSTSGGRSEQFF	TGTGCCAGCAGCTCGACTAGCGGGGGCCGGAGTGAGCAGTTCTTC
-	-	TRBV4-1	TRBJ1-3	CASSQPRTSGNTIYF	TGCGCCAGCAGCCAACCCAGGACATCCGGAAACACCATATATTTT
-	-	TRBV10-2	TRBJ1-2	CASSEGGSLGYGYTF	TGCGCCAGCAGTGAGGGGGGCTCCCTGGGTTATGGCTACACCTTC
once	-	TRBV28	TRBJ2-1	CASSLMANEQFF	TGTGCCAGCAGTTTAATGGCAAATGAGCAGTTCTTC
-	-	TRBV10-2	TRBJ1-2	CASSFDKNYGYTF	TGCGCCAGCAGCTTCGACAAGAACTATGGCTACACCTTC
-	TRBD1	TRBV15	TRBJ1-3	CATSRGDRGRTNTIYF	TGTGCCACCAGCAGAGGCGACAGGGGAAGGACGAACACCATATATTTT
-	-	TRBV24-1	TRBJ1-2	CATSDAGRGVRGYTF	TGTGCCACCAGTGACGCAGGGAGGGGAGTACGGGGCTACACCTTC
-	TRBD2	TRBV5-1	TRBJ2-3	CASSFRGGAGDTQYF	TGCGCCAGCAGCTTCCGCGGGGGGGCCGGGGATACGCAGTATTTT
-	-	TRBV30	TRBJ1-2	CAWSTPDRTGYTF	TGTGCCTGGAGTACCCCTGACAGGACGGGCTACACCTTC
-	TRBD2	TRBV11-3	TRBJ2-5	CASSSTSGVETQYF	TGTGCCAGCAGCTCTACTAGCGGTGTAGAGACCCAGTACTTC
-	-	TRBV5-1	TRBJ1-1	CASSLGVASLMNTEAFF	TGCGCCAGCAGCTTGGGTGTGGCTTCTCTTATGAACACTGAAGCTTTCTTT